This entry describes one T cell receptor beta chain. Original data processing: Counts of nucleated cells, estimated from reference gene primer amplification, were obtained. Using immunoSEQ multiplex PCR, the repertoire was profiled, and TCRdb retains in-frame clones only, with some absent. V and J calls and clone size follow that table, whereas D and trimming were derived from the DNA. In the table there are fewer than 200,000 clones, over 60% of which are singletons. This sample was taken from a study of blood T cell repertoires in COVID-19. Study in general: COVID-19 samples from acute and convalescent phases originated in the United States, Italy and Spain. From T cells, B-cell-depleted T cells, or PBMCs came the material, which was cDNA or gDNA.

The CDR3 spans 18 residues. Trimming removed 0 bases from V and 3 bases from J; junction bases left unmatched: 6. Germline V gives CDR1 SGHRS, CDR2 YFSETQ. This sequence was found in a woman older than 75 with acute or convalescent COVID-19. The chain carries TRBV5-1 and TRBJ2-2, with 12 bases aligning to TRBD1. Sequencing was performed on peripheral blood. The chain's CDR3 is CASSLAGQGASHTGELFF. Here the CDR3 DNA reads TGCGCCAGCAGCTTGGCGGGACAGGGGGCTTCGCACACCGGGGAGCTGTTTTTT.